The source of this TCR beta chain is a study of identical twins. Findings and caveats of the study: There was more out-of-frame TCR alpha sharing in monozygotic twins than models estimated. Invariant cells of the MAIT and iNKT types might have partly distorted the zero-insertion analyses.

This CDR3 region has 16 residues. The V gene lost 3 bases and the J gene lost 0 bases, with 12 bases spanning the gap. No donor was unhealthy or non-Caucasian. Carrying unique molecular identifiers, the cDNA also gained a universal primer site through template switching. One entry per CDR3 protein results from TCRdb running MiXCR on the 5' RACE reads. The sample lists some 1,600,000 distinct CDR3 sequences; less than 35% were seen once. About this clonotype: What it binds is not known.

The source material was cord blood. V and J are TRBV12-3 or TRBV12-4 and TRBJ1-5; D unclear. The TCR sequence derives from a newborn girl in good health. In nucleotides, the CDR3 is TGTGCCAGCAGTTTTCGAGGGATTCATAGCAATCAGCCCCAGCATTTT. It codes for CASSFRGIHSNQPQHF.